This T cell receptor (beta chain) appears in the sequencing data of a study of Ad26.COV2.S vaccination and SARS-CoV-2 variants. Overall study context: The vaccine Ad26.COV2.S was put into the muscle once, or twice with 56 days between.

This CDR3 spans 18 amino acids. The V end lost 2 bases, the J end lost 0 bases, and 20 bases lay between the germline ends. Looked up from germline, CDR1 is MNHEY and CDR2 is SVGEGT. The treatment was: around 19 received Ad26.COV2.S at low or high dose, single or two shots; several received placebo; per-sample allocation not given. Specimens were obtained on day 63 following the first vaccine or placebo injection. Clones were read by immunoSEQ multiplex PCR, and TCRdb kept only the in-frame ones, dropping some. The sample carries about 370,000 clones, 89% recorded once. The source was peripheral blood, collected in a trial of Ad26.COV2.S vaccine versus placebo. The rearrangement uses TRBV6-2 or TRBV6-3 and TRBJ2-7; D tentatively reads TRBD1 or TRBD2 (5 bases each). The sequence derives from a person between 18 and 65 years old who received the Ad26.COV2.S COVID-19 vaccine or a placebo. CDR3 loop: CASSYDVRPPGSSYEQYF. CDR3 nucleotide sequence: TGTGCCAGCAGTTACGACGTTCGTCCCCCAGGGAGCTCCTACGAGCAGTACTTC.